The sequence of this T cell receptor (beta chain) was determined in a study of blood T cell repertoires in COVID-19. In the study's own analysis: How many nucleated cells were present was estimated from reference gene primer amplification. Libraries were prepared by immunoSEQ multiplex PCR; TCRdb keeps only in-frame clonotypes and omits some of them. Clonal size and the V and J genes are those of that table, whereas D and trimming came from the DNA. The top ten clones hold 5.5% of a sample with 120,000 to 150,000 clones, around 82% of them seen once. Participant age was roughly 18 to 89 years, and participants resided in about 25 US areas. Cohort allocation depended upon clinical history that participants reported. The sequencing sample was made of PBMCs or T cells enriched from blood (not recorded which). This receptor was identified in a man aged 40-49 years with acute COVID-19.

Here the CDR3 DNA reads TGCGCCAGCAGCAGTAGCGGGAGCCTCTACAATGAGCAGTTCTTC. This sequence encodes CASSSSGSLYNEQFF. The chain recombines TRBV5-1 with TRBJ2-1; 9 nucleotides line up with TRBD2. The V segment lost 4 bases and the J segment 3 bases; nucleotides outside the gene matches: 5. This CDR3 comprises 15 residues. Germline lookup yields CDR1 SGHRS and CDR2 YFSETQ.